This T cell receptor beta chain was observed in a study of blood T cell repertoires in COVID-19. Study summary: Collection of acute and convalescent COVID-19 samples took place in the United States, Italy and Spain. PBMCs, B-cell-depleted T cells, or T cells provided the cDNA or gDNA that made up the material.

Authors' analysis steps: How many nucleated cells were present was estimated from reference gene primer amplification. The data were produced by immunoSEQ multiplex PCR, yet TCRdb's version contains in-frame clones alone and is incomplete. The V and J calls and clone size come from that table; D and trimming were worked out from the DNA. Found here are about 110,000 clones, about four fifths of them singletons; the top ten hold 4% to 5.5%. The specimen was peripheral blood. The source is a man aged 70 or older with acute or convalescent COVID-19.

This chain's CDR3 is CASSPRGLALDAFF. DNA for the CDR3: TGTGCCAGCAGTCCCCGGGGCCTAGCGCTTGATGCTTTCTTT. J is TRBJ1-1 and V is TRBV2, with D possibly being TRBD1 (5 bases). The CDR3 length is 14 residues. The germline CDR1 and CDR2 sequences are SNHLY and FYNNEI. Deletions cut 5 bases from V and 11 bases from J, with 21 bases between.